This record looks at one TCR beta chain sequence and its context. This specimen belongs to a study of blood T cell repertoires in COVID-19. Across the whole study: Sites across the United States, Italy and Spain contributed samples from acute and convalescent COVID-19.

J lost 5 bases, V lost 2 bases, and 10 bases had no gene match. The CDR3 has 17 residues. Germline V CDR1 and CDR2: PRHDT, FYEKMQ (reference sequence). Per the study methods: Amplification of reference gene primers provided the estimated nucleated cell counts. Measured with immunoSEQ multiplex PCR; TCRdb has only the in-frame clones, and not every one. V, J and clone size are taken as reported in that table, and D and trimming were inferred from the DNA itself. This table has over 60,000 clones, 90% appearing once. The sequenced material came from peripheral blood. The rearrangement uses TRBV13 and TRBJ2-2; 8 bases fit TRBD2. This TCR was recovered from a woman aged 80 or older with active or convalescent COVID-19. CDR3 loop: CASSLISGAHGTGELFF. The CDR3, as DNA: TGTGCCAGCAGCTTAATTAGCGGGGCCCATGGGACCGGGGAGCTGTTTTTT.